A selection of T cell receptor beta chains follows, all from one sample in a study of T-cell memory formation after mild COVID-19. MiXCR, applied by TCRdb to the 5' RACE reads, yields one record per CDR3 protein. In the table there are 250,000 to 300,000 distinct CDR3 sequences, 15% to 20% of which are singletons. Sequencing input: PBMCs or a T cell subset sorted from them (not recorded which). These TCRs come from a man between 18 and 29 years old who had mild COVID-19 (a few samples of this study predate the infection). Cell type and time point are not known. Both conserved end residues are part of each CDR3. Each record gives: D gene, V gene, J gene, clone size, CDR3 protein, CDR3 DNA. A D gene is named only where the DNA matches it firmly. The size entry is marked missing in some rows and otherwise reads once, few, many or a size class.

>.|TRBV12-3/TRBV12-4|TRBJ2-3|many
CASIPSDLVTDTQYF
TGTGCCAGCATTCCCTCAGACTTGGTCACAGATACGCAGTATTTT
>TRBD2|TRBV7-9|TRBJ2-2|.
CASASRGVGTGELFF
TGTGCCAGCGCGTCGCGGGGGGTTGGAACCGGGGAGCTGTTTTTT
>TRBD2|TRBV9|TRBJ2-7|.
CASSPGLAEIHEQYF
TGTGCCAGCAGCCCCGGACTAGCGGAGATCCACGAGCAGTACTTC
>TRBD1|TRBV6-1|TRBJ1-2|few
CASSERTGRGYTF
TGTGCCAGCAGTGAAAGGACAGGACGGGGCTACACCTTC
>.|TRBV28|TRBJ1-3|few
CASSQPLSGNTIYF
TGTGCCAGCAGCCAGCCCCTCTCAGGAAACACCATATATTTT
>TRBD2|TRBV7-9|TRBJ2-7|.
CASSPRTSGGVYEQYF
TGTGCCAGCAGCCCGCGGACTAGCGGGGGGGTCTACGAGCAGTACTTC
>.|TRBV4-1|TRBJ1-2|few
CASSQYQGADGYTF
TGCGCCAGCAGCCAATACCAAGGGGCGGATGGCTACACCTTC
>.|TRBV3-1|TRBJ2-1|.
CASSHILLEASAEQFF
TGTGCCAGCAGCCATATACTACTAGAGGCGTCAGCTGAGCAGTTCTTC
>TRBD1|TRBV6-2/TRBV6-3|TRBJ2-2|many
CASSYGTGRATGELFF
TGTGCCAGCAGTTATGGGACAGGGCGAGCGACAGGGGAGCTGTTTTTT
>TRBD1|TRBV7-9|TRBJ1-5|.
CASSPGQGDSSQPQHF
TGTGCCAGCAGCCCCGGACAGGGAGATTCCAGTCAGCCCCAGCATTTT
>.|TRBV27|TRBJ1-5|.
CASRGAGPNQPQHF
TGTGCCAGCCGTGGGGCAGGACCAAATCAGCCCCAGCATTTT
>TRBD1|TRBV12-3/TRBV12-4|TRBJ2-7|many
CASSLGDRDEQYF
TGTGCCAGCAGTTTGGGAGACAGGGACGAGCAGTACTTC
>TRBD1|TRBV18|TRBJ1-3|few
CASSPGQPHSGNTIYF
TGTGCCAGCTCACCGGGACAGCCACACTCTGGAAACACCATATATTTT
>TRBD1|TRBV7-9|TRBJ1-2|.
CASSPRDRGPNYGYTF
TGTGCCAGCAGCCCCCGGGACAGGGGGCCTAACTATGGCTACACCTTC
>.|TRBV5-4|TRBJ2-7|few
CASSTQSGSEQYF
TGTGCCAGCAGCACCCAATCGGGGTCCGAGCAGTACTTC
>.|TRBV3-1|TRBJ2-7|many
CASSPSPRRDGTYEQYF
TGTGCCAGCAGCCCCTCGCCCCGCCGGGACGGCACCTACGAGCAGTACTTC
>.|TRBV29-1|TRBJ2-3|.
CSVVFGITDTQYF
TGCAGCGTTGTCTTCGGTATCACAGATACGCAGTATTTT
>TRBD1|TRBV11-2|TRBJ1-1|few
CASSPRGGSGDRVDTEAFF
TGTGCCAGCAGCCCCCGGGGGGGTTCTGGGGACAGGGTTGACACTGAAGCTTTCTTT
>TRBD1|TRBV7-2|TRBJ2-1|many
CASSARDRGYNEQFF
TGTGCCAGCAGCGCTAGGGACAGGGGATACAATGAGCAGTTCTTC
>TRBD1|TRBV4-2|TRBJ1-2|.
CASSQDADRDYGYTF
TGTGCCAGCAGCCAAGATGCGGACAGGGACTATGGCTACACCTTC
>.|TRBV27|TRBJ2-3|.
CASSYMTVGAQYF
TGTGCCAGCAGTTATATGACGGTTGGTGCGCAGTATTTT
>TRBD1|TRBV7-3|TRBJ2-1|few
CASSPRDRADEQFF
TGTGCCAGCAGCCCCCGGGACAGGGCCGATGAGCAGTTCTTC
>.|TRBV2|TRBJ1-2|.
CASKWSAGGYTF
TGTGCCAGCAAGTGGTCGGCTGGCGGCTACACCTTC